This section outlines one T cell receptor beta chain sequence together with its context. Genomic DNA, the template, was used for profiling of the TCR beta VDJ and CDR3. TCRdb fed the reads into MiXCR, producing one record per CDR3 protein. The data hold 200,000 or so distinct CDR3 sequences, with 40% to 50% observed a single time. Flow cytometry had shown expanded CD8+CD57+ cells in the patients chosen for sequencing. Diagnosis of severe acquired aplastic anemia applied to all patients. Trimming removed 8 bases at V and 9 bases at J, with 11 bases between. The CDR3 sequence is 12 residues long. Per germline, CDR1 SGHDN and CDR2 FVKESK. The sample comes from a study of CD8+CD57+ T cells in acquired aplastic anemia. Study overall: Recorded DNA amounts for sorted CD4+ and CD8+ cells had an average of 3.2 ug.

The chain combines TRBV14 with TRBJ1-6, with TRBD1 as a possible D gene (6 bases). The sequenced material came from sorted CD4+, CD8+, or CD8+CD57+ T cells (not recorded which) from PBMCs. The TCR comes from a human donor with aplastic anemia. The CDR3 DNA reads as TGTGCCAGCTCAGGGGTCGGTTCACCCCTCCACTTT. Its protein is CASSGVGSPLHF.